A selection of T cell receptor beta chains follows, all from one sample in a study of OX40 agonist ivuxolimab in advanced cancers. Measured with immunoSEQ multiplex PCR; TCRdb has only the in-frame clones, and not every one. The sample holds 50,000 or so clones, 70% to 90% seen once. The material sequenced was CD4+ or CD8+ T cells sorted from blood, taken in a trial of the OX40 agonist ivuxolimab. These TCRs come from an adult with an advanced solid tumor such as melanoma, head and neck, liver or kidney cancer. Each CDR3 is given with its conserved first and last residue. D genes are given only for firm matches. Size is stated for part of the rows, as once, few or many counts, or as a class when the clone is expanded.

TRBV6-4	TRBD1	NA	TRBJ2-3	TGTGCCAGCAGTGACCATCCGACAGGGGGAGATACGCAGTATTTT	CASSDHPTGGDTQYF
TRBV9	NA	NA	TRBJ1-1	TGTGCCAGCAGTCCGCTTATGAACACTGAAGCTTTCTTT	CASSPLMNTEAFF
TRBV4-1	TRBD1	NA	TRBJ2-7	TGCGCCAGCAGCCAAATAACCGGGACAGCGTACGAGCAGTACTTC	CASSQITGTAYEQYF
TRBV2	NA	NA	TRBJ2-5	TGTGCCAGCAGGGTAACCGGTTGGGAGACCCAGTACTTC	CASRVTGWETQYF
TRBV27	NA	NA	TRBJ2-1	TGTGCCAGCAGTTTAGGACAGCTACACAATGAGCAGTTCTTC	CASSLGQLHNEQFF
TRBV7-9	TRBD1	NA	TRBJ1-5	TGTGCCAGCAGCTTGGGGGACAGGGGGTTGTATCAGCCCCAGCATTTT	CASSLGDRGLYQPQHF
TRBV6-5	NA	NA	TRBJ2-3	TGTGCCAGCAGTTACTCGCAGGGCTGGGGCACAGATACGCAGTATTTT	CASSYSQGWGTDTQYF
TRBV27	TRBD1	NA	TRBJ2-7	TGTGCCAGCAGCCTCAGACAGGGGGGAGTCCACGAGCAGTACTTC	CASSLRQGGVHEQYF
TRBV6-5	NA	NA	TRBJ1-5	TGTGCCAGCGGGGTAAGTGGCCAGCCCCAGCATTTT	CASGVSGQPQHF
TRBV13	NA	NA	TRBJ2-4	TGTGCCAGCAGCTCTGGGCTAGCCAAAAACATTCAGTACTTC	CASSSGLAKNIQYF
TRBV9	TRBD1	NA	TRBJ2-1	TGTGCCAGCAGCGTAGGGGACAGGGGCGATGAGCAGTTCTTC	CASSVGDRGDEQFF
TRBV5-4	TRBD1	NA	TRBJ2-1	TGTGCCAGCAGCTGGGGACAGGGATCCTACAATGAGCAGTTCTTC	CASSWGQGSYNEQFF
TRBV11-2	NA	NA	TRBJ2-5	TGTGCCAGCAGAAGTGACAGTCTTTGGCAAGAGACCCAGTACTTC	CASRSDSLWQETQYF
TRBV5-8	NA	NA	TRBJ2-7	TGTGCCAGCAGCTTTCAGGTAAACTACGAGCAGTACTTC	CASSFQVNYEQYF
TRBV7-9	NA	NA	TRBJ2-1	TGTGCCAGCAGCTTAGTAGGGGACGATGAGCAGTTCTTC	CASSLVGDDEQFF
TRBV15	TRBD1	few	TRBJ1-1	TGTGCCACCGCAGGGGGGACTCGGGCTGAAGCTTTCTTT	CATAGGTRAEAFF
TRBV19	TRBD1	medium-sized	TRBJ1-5	TGTGCCAGTACCCCGACAGGGTACCAGCCCCAGCATTTT	CASTPTGYQPQHF
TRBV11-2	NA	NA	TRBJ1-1	TGTGCCAGCAGCTACTGGGGAGGCGACACTGAAGCTTTCTTT	CASSYWGGDTEAFF